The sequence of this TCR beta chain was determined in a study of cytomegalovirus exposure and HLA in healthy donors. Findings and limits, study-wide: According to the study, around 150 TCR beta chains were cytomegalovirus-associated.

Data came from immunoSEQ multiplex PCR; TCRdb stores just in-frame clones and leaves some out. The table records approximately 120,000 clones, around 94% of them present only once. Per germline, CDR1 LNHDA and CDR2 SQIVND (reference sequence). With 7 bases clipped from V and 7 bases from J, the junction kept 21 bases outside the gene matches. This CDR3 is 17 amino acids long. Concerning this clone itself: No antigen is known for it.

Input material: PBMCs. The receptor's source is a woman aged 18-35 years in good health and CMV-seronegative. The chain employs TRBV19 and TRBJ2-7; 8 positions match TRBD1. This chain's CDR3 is CASTIKGGPDRVREQYF. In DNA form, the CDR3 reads TGTGCCAGTACCATAAAAGGAGGTCCGGACAGGGTGAGGGAGCAGTACTTC.